These 19 T cell receptor beta chains originate from one sample sequenced in a study of metastatic and nonmetastatic thyroid tumors. TCRdb re-clonotyped the PCR reads through MiXCR. The table lists about 33,000 clones, approximately 10% of them singletons. Thyroid surgery was performed in patients who had received no treatment beforehand. The material sequenced was blood. The receptors derive from a female donor with papillary thyroid cancer or a benign thyroid nodule (not recorded which). Some clones in this sample may be carry-over from other donors' samples.

The CDR3 protein is CASSPGLAGGHEQYF. Written as DNA, the CDR3 is TGTGCCAGCAGCCCCGGACTAGCGGGAGGACACGAGCAGTACTTC. The V call is TRBV11-2, the J call TRBJ2-7; 14 nucleotides match TRBD2. Unmatched junction bases numbered 5, after V lost 5 bases and J lost 5 bases. The CDR3 runs to 15 residues. CDR1 and CDR2 from the germline V gene are SGHAT and FQNNGV.

This clone was picked up many times. The chain uses TRBV18 and TRBJ2-1; D is perhaps TRBD1 (5 bases). Trimming shortened V by 2 bases and J by 0 bases, and 11 bases separated the two germline ends. In germline, CDR1 is KGHSH, CDR2 LQKENI. This CDR3 has 16 residues. The CDR3 DNA reads as TGTGCCAGCTCACCATTACAGGCTAGCTCCTACAATGAGCAGTTCTTC. Its protein product is CASSPLQASSYNEQFF.

The chain employs TRBV28 and TRBJ1-1, with D maybe TRBD1 (5 bases). This CDR3 region has 14 residues. The germline V gene has CDR1 MDHEN and CDR2 SYDVKM. Trimming cost V 6 bases and J 0 bases, with 11 bases left between them. The CDR3 coding sequence is TGTGCCAGCAGATCAGGGAGTTTGAACACTGAAGCTTTCTTT. Translation: CASRSGSLNTEAFF.

This clone was observed a handful of times. This chain links TRBV6-1 with TRBJ1-5; D call uncertain. The germline gives CDR1 MNHNS, CDR2 SASEGT. V dropped 6 bases and J dropped 9 bases, with 12 bases sitting between them. CDR3 length: 12 residues. The CDR3 reads CASRKTPGPQHF. The CDR3 DNA reads TGTGCCAGCAGAAAGACCCCAGGGCCCCAGCATTTT.

This clone was seen ten or more times. This CDR3 reads CASRDPSGEQYF. CDR3 in DNA: TGTGCCAGCCGGGACCCGTCTGGCGAGCAGTACTTC. The chain combines TRBV6-2 or TRBV6-3 with TRBJ2-7; TRBD1 or TRBD2 may be the D gene (5 bases each). The CDR3 is made up of 12 amino acids. The germline V and J ends were trimmed by 8 bases and 6 bases, with 14 bases remaining between them. Germline V lookup: CDR1 MNHEY, CDR2 SVGEGT.

This clone was detected ten times or more. The genes are TRBV5-8 and TRBJ2-7; 11 nucleotides line up with TRBD2. This CDR3 is built from 16 residues. Per germline, CDR1 SGHTS and CDR2 YDEGEE. Trimming took 4 bases from V and 0 from J; bases not matched to a gene: 6. This CDR3 reads CASSPGLAESSYEQYF. The DNA of the CDR3 is TGTGCCAGCAGCCCGGGACTAGCGGAGAGCTCCTACGAGCAGTACTTC.

This clone was recorded at least ten times. The V gene is TRBV15, the J gene TRBJ1-2; 9 bases match TRBD1. Germline lookup yields CDR1 LNHNV and CDR2 YYDKDF (reference sequence). This CDR3 has 18 amino acids. Losses at the gene ends were 0 bases for V and 3 bases for J; bases not matched to a gene: 11. The CDR3 protein is CATSRDGGRDRDHYGYTF. CDR3 sequence (DNA): TGTGCCACCAGCAGAGATGGGGGGCGGGACAGGGACCACTATGGCTACACCTTC.

This clone was found many times. The chain couples TRBV27 to TRBJ2-7; TRBD2 matches at 7 bases. Germline V lookup: CDR1 MNHEY, CDR2 SMNVEV (reference sequence). Germline trimming cut 7 bases from V and 5 bases from J; bases unmatched to any gene: 11. CDR3 length: 14 amino acids. The CDR3 DNA is TGTGCCAGCATTCCCTTTGGGGGGGTTGACGAGCAGTACTTC. Translated, it gives CASIPFGGVDEQYF.

The genes are TRBV6-1 and TRBJ1-5; TRBD1 is a possible D gene (5 bases). Germline-derived CDR1 and CDR2 are MNHNS and SASEGT. V shed 6 bases and J shed 3 bases, with 12 bases lying between them. This CDR3 has 14 residues. CDR3 in DNA: TGTGCCAGCAGGAGGGGCAGGGCCAATCAGCCCCAGCATTTT. Its protein is CASRRGRANQPQHF.

Ten or more counts support this clone. V is TRBV4-2 and J is TRBJ2-5; D possibly uses TRBD1 or TRBD2 (5 bases each). Trimming left V 4 bases short and J 4 bases short, with 10 bases between. The CDR3 loop spans 13 amino acids. Germline loops: CDR1 LGHNA, CDR2 YNFKEQ. The CDR3 DNA follows: TGTGCCAGCAGCCTTCGGGACGGAGAGACCCAGTACTTC. This encodes CASSLRDGETQYF.

The chain recombines TRBV7-9 with TRBJ2-7; TRBD1 matches at 7 bases. The CDR3 length is 15 residues. V trimming: 2 bases; J trimming: 0 bases; junction bases outside the gene matches: 4. CDR1 SEHNR and CDR2 FQNEAQ come from the germline V gene (reference sequence). The CDR3 reads CASSLSGTVSYEQYF. The CDR3 DNA follows: TGTGCCAGCAGCTTATCCGGGACAGTCTCCTACGAGCAGTACTTC.

This clone came up many times. This rearrangement joins TRBV13 to TRBJ2-7; D may correspond to TRBD1 or TRBD2 (5 bases each). Germline V gene sequence: CDR1 PRHDT, CDR2 FYEKMQ (reference sequence). The CDR3 is made up of 14 amino acids. Trimming cost V 5 bases and J 4 bases, with 15 bases left between them. The CDR3 loop is CASSPGRTLYEQYF. The CDR3 DNA sequence: TGTGCCAGCAGCCCGGGACGGACCTTGTACGAGCAGTACTTC.

This clone was counted between two and nine times. The V gene is TRBV2, the J gene TRBJ2-2; 9 bases match TRBD2. CDR3 length: 16 residues. Germline V gives CDR1 SNHLY, CDR2 FYNNEI. The junction had 13 bases not matched to a gene; V was cut back by 6 bases and J by 8 bases. The DNA for the CDR3 is TGTGCCAGCAGGAAGAACGGACTAGCGCAGGTGGGGGAGCTGTTTTTT. Protein product: CASRKNGLAQVGELFF.

There are a few counts of this clone. The CDR3 loop is CATSRASSYEQYF. CDR3 sequence (DNA): TGTGCCACCAGCCGGGCGAGCTCCTACGAGCAGTACTTC. The rearrangement links TRBV15 to TRBJ2-7; the D is unclear. Germline V gives CDR1 LNHNV, CDR2 YYDKDF (reference sequence). Deletions cut 5 bases from V and 0 bases from J, with 8 bases between. The CDR3 has 13 amino acids.

This clone was detected only a few times. The chain recombines TRBV5-4 with TRBJ2-2, with D perhaps TRBD2 (6 bases). V was trimmed by 4 bases and J by 1 base, leaving 11 bases between them. CDR1 is SGHNT and CDR2 is YYREEE in the germline V gene (reference sequence). The CDR3 is 15 residues long. The CDR3 protein is CASSAGPLNTGELFF. In DNA form, the CDR3 reads TGTGCCAGCAGCGCGGGACCCTTGAACACCGGGGAGCTGTTTTTT.

The chain combines TRBV9 with TRBJ1-5; D is ambiguous. Germline loops: CDR1 SGDLS, CDR2 YYNGEE. Trimming pared 0 bases from V and 5 bases from J, leaving 21 bases between. This CDR3 is 18 amino acids long. Here the CDR3 DNA reads TGTGCCAGCAGCGTAGAGGACCCCTTGAAGGAGGGCGATCAGCCCCAGCATTTT. Protein sequence: CASSVEDPLKEGDQPQHF.

This clone was picked up many times. The J gene is TRBJ2-7, the V gene TRBV6-2 or TRBV6-3; D is unresolved. The V and J ends lost 2 bases and 2 bases respectively, with 1 base between them. There are 11 residues in the CDR3. Germline CDR1 reads MNHEY; CDR2 reads SVGEGT. Here the CDR3 reads CASSYAYEQYF. For the CDR3, the DNA is TGTGCCAGCAGTTACGCCTACGAGCAGTACTTC.

This clone was counted at least ten times. The chain uses TRBV2 and TRBJ2-1; D unresolved. V dropped 8 bases and J dropped 0 bases, with 8 bases sitting between them. CDR1 is SNHLY, CDR2 FYNNEI, per germline. The CDR3 sequence is 13 residues long. The CDR3 DNA reads TGTGCCAGCTCGGGCTTCTCCTACAATGAGCAGTTCTTC. Translated: CASSGFSYNEQFF.

The table lists this clone with a few counts. This could be a read error, since a much larger clone is one nucleotide away. Additional DNA sequences in this sample encode the identical CDR3. The J gene is TRBJ1-1, the V gene TRBV12-3 or TRBV12-4; TRBD1 might be the D (5 bases). V was shortened by 4 bases and J by 0 bases, with 18 bases between the two germline ends. This CDR3 spans 17 amino acids. The CDR3 DNA reads as TGTGCCAGCAGTTACCCACAGCCAGGGTCAATGAACACTGAAGCTTTCTTT. Protein product: CASSYPQPGSMNTEAFF.